This TCR beta chain was profiled in a study of blood T cells in healthy people across ages. Study-level points and caveats: Expanded clonotype changes were possibly confounded by unknown donor CMV status.

The germline gives CDR1 SEHNR, CDR2 FQNEAQ (reference sequence). CDR3 size: 16 residues. Primers used in a second PCR of about 7 to 11 cycles were a sample-barcoded 5' primer and a J-beta primer mix. Tagging of each cDNA molecule was performed by a template-switch adaptor with 12 random nucleotides. At least 3 million CDR3-containing paired-end reads were obtained per sample. TCRdb ran MiXCR on the 5' RACE reads and lists one entry per CDR3 protein. The profile covers roughly 1,800,000 distinct CDR3 sequences, with roughly 49% appearing a single time and approximately 2.1% taken by the ten largest. Note on this clonotype: Antigen specificity is unknown.

Aged roughly 6 to 95, donors were systemically healthy Caucasians from Russia. The gene calls are TRBV7-9 and TRBJ2-7; 10 bases match TRBD2. The J call is uncertain, as TRBJ2-5 better fits the DNA end. This receptor was obtained from a woman in her 40s in good health. Sequenced material: blood. CDR3 amino acids: CASTQASGGAFETQYF. As DNA, the CDR3 is TGTGCCAGCACCCAGGCGAGCGGGGGGGCCTTTGAGACCCAGTACTTC.